Sequencing of this TCR beta chain was carried out in a study of shared clonotypes between healthy human individuals. This table comes from immunoSEQ multiplex PCR, and its TCRdb copy is limited to in-frame clones, with some not included. The sample has about 1,500,000 clones; roughly 97% are singletons. V lost 8 bases and J lost 0, with 10 bases in between. The CDR3 runs to 13 residues. Germline CDR1 is MNHEY and CDR2 is SMNVEV (reference sequence). The table lists this clone with a few counts. Antigen specificity is unknown. Overall study results and limits: On the whole, naive subsets had larger estimated richness than memory subsets had. In a handful of donors, around 5% of naive CD4 clonotypes appeared in common.

The source is a man aged 30-40 years in good health. Sequencing was performed on naive CD4+ T cells sorted from blood. Sample subset: CD45RA+ positively selected. V and J are TRBV27 and TRBJ1-2; D call uncertain. The CDR3 here is CASGLRANYGYTF. CDR3 sequence (DNA): TGTGCCAGCGGTCTGCGAGCTAACTATGGCTACACCTTC.